This section outlines one TCR beta chain sequence together with its context. Participant age was 18 to 89 years, and participants resided in 25 or so US areas. The entry originates in a study of blood T cell repertoires in COVID-19. As for the study in general: T cells, B-cell-depleted T cells, or PBMCs provided the cDNA or gDNA that served as material.

As originally analysed: Quantification of nucleated cells was approximated via reference gene primer amplification. Repertoires were generated with immunoSEQ multiplex PCR, while TCRdb's copy carries only in-frame clones and drops some. The V and J calls and clone size come from that table; D and trimming were worked out from the DNA. The data show over 110,000 clones, 84% seen once. The source is a man aged 45-60 years in a cohort exposed to, infected with or recovered from COVID-19 (not recorded which). The sample taken for sequencing was PBMCs or T cells enriched from blood (not recorded which).

The CDR3 loop is CASGLGAPMTYEQYF. The CDR3 region has the DNA TGTGCTAGTGGTTTGGGCGCACCTATGACCTACGAGCAGTACTTC. The chain combines TRBV12-5 with TRBJ2-7; D is ambiguous. V lost 1 base, J lost 2 bases, and 12 bases lay in between. This CDR3 spans 15 amino acids. Germline loops: CDR1 LGHNT, CDR2 FRNRAP.